The 3 T cell receptor beta chains listed next were all sequenced from one sample in a study of T cells after yellow fever vaccination. TCRdb ran MiXCR on the 5' RACE reads and lists one entry per CDR3 protein. The table shows 80,000 to 100,000 distinct CDR3 sequences, with about 8.8% occurring only once. The sequencing used CD8+ T cells not binding an NS4B(214-222) dextramer, sorted from PBMCs, collected around 14 days after the first yellow fever vaccination. The origin of the receptors is a man between 18 and 29 years old who received the YFV17D yellow fever vaccine.

This clonotype was observed a handful of times. This sequence joins TRBV14 and TRBJ2-7; D possibly corresponds to TRBD2 (5 bases). The V and J ends lost 2 bases and 0 bases respectively, with 14 bases between them. The CDR3 contains 16 residues. Germline assignment: CDR1 SGHDN and CDR2 FVKESK. CDR3 loop: CASSQSDFPSSYEQYF. The CDR3 bases are TGTGCCAGCAGCCAATCGGACTTTCCGAGCTCCTACGAGCAGTACTTC.

This clonotype was seen at least ten times. The genes are TRBV12-3 or TRBV12-4 and TRBJ2-5, with 9 bases that match TRBD2. This CDR3 region has 15 residues. V lost 3 bases and J lost 3; bases outside the gene matches: 5. The CDR3 loop reads CASSFEGGGEETQYF. CDR3 DNA sequence: TGTGCCAGCAGTTTTGAGGGCGGGGGGGAAGAGACCCAGTACTTC.

This rearrangement joins TRBV2 to TRBJ2-7; D gene ambiguous. This CDR3 has 11 residues. Trimming removed 9 bases from V and 7 bases from J, with 13 bases in between. Looked up from germline, CDR1 is SNHLY and CDR2 is FYNNEI. CDR3 residues: CASSPLREQYV. CDR3 DNA: TGTGCCAGTAGCCCCCTGAGAGAGCAGTACGTC.